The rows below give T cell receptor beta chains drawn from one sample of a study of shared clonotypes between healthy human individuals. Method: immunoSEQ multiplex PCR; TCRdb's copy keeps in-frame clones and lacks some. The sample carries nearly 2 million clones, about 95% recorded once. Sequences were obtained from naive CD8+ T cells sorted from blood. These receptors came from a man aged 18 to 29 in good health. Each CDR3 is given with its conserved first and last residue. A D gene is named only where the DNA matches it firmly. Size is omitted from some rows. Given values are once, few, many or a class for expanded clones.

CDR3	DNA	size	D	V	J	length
CASSQGAVAYEQYF	TGCGCCAGCAGCCAAGGGGCAGTAGCCTACGAGCAGTACTTC	once	.	TRBV4-1	TRBJ2-7	14
CASSPGTSSANEQFF	TGTGCCAGCAGCCCGGGGACTAGCAGCGCCAATGAGCAGTTCTTC	.	TRBD2	TRBV7-8	TRBJ2-1	15
CASSLDGSFYNEQFF	TGTGCCAGCAGCTTGGACGGGAGCTTCTACAATGAGCAGTTCTTC	.	.	TRBV7-9	TRBJ2-1	15
CASSFHWGGASGELFF	TGTGCCAGCAGTTTCCACTGGGGGGGGGCATCCGGGGAGCTGTTTTTT	.	.	TRBV27	TRBJ2-2	16
CASSRDRGLTNEKLFF	TGTGCCAGCAGCCGGGACAGGGGGCTAACTAATGAAAAACTGTTTTTT	.	TRBD1	TRBV14	TRBJ1-4	16
CASSEGASGGYTF	TGTGCCAGCAGTGAAGGGGCCTCGGGGGGCTACACCTTC	.	.	TRBV6-1	TRBJ1-2	13
CASSSWDGQETQYF	TGTGCCAGCAGTTCATGGGACGGTCAAGAGACCCAGTACTTC	.	.	TRBV28	TRBJ2-5	14
CAISGARLAGLGYEQYF	TGTGCCATCAGTGGGGCCCGGCTAGCGGGATTGGGGTACGAGCAGTACTTC	once	TRBD2	TRBV10-3	TRBJ2-7	17
CASATSSYNSPLHF	TGTGCCAGCGCGACTAGCTCCTATAATTCACCCCTCCACTTT	.	.	TRBV6-5	TRBJ1-6	14
CSVGTGNEQYF	TGCAGCGTGGGGACAGGGAACGAGCAGTACTTC	.	TRBD1	TRBV29-1	TRBJ2-7	11
CASSLHATFF	TGTGCCAGCAGTCTACATGCGACTTTCTTT	.	.	TRBV25-1	TRBJ1-1	10
CASSQDTGPGEQFF	TGCGCCAGCAGCCAAGATACAGGGCCTGGTGAGCAGTTCTTC	.	.	TRBV4-3	TRBJ2-1	14
CASSVDSGFGGYTF	TGTGCCAGCAGCGTAGACTCAGGGTTTGGGGGCTACACCTTC	.	.	TRBV9	TRBJ1-2	14
CASSPVAVSNEQFF	TGTGCCAGCAGCCCCGTGGCGGTTAGCAATGAGCAGTTCTTC	.	.	TRBV6-5	TRBJ2-1	14
CASSLGLASSYEQYF	TGTGCCAGCAGCCTTGGGCTAGCGAGCTCCTACGAGCAGTACTTC	once	.	TRBV14	TRBJ2-7	15
CASSVATGDTGGHGYTF	TGTGCCAGCAGCGTAGCCACGGGGGACACGGGGGGACACGGCTACACCTTC	.	.	TRBV9	TRBJ1-2	17
CASRPGLAGGAGLGAQYF	TGTGCCAGCAGACCCGGACTAGCGGGGGGGGCCGGGTTAGGGGCGCAGTATTTT	.	TRBD2	TRBV7-9	TRBJ2-3	18
CASTPTGPANYGYTF	TGTGCCAGCACCCCGACAGGTCCCGCTAACTATGGCTACACCTTC	.	.	TRBV27	TRBJ1-2	15
CASSVDWQETQYF	TGTGCCAGCAGCGTAGACTGGCAAGAGACCCAGTACTTC	.	.	TRBV9	TRBJ2-5	13
CASSLVSGTDYNSPLHF	TGTGCCAGCAGCCTGGTGAGCGGGACGGACTATAATTCACCCCTCCACTTT	once	.	TRBV7-2	TRBJ1-6	17
CAISESAGEAYNEQFF	TGTGCCATCAGTGAGTCCGCCGGGGAAGCCTACAATGAGCAGTTCTTC	.	.	TRBV10-3	TRBJ2-1	16
CSVEGVSGRLHEQFF	TGCAGCGTTGAAGGAGTTAGCGGGAGGCTCCATGAGCAGTTCTTC	.	TRBD2	TRBV29-1	TRBJ2-1	15
CASSFRPTEAFF	TGTGCCAGCAGCTTTCGGCCCACTGAAGCTTTCTTT	.	.	TRBV7-9	TRBJ1-1	12
CASTSLGTGGVKYF	TGTGCCAGCACCTCACTGGGGACAGGGGGGGTGAAGTACTTC	.	TRBD1	TRBV11-2	TRBJ2-7	14
CASSEGQSYEQYF	TGCGCCAGCAGTGAAGGACAGTCCTACGAGCAGTACTTC	.	.	TRBV10-1	TRBJ2-7	13
CASSWSGAYNEQFF	TGCGCCAGCAGCTGGAGCGGCGCCTACAATGAGCAGTTCTTC	.	.	TRBV5-1	TRBJ2-1	14
CASSLGEPDTQYF	TGTGCCAGCAGCTTGGGTGAGCCAGATACGCAGTATTTT	.	.	TRBV5-4	TRBJ2-3	13
CASSLGGTGELFF	TGTGCCAGCAGCTTAGGGGGAACCGGGGAGCTGTTTTTT	.	.	TRBV7-9	TRBJ2-2	13
CASSLSGLSYNEQFF	TGTGCCAGCAGTTTATCAGGACTCTCCTACAATGAGCAGTTCTTC	.	.	TRBV27	TRBJ2-1	15
CASSQASAGNSPLHF	TGCGCCAGCAGCCAAGCATCAGCAGGCAATTCACCCCTCCACTTT	.	.	TRBV4-3	TRBJ1-6	15
CASSISGYTDTQYF	TGTGCCAGTAGTATTAGCGGATACACAGATACGCAGTATTTT	once	.	TRBV19	TRBJ2-3	14